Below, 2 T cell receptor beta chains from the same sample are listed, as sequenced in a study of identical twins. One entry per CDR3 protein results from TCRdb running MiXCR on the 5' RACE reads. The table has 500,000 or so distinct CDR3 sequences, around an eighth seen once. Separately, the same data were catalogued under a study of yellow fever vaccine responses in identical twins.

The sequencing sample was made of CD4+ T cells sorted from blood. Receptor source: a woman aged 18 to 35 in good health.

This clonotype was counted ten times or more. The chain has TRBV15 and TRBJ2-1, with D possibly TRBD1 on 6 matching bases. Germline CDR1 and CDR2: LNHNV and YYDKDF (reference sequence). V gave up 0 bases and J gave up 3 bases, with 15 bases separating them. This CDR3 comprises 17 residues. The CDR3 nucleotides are TGTGCCACCAGCAGAGAGCCGAAGACAGGCGTCTACAATGAGCAGTTCTTC. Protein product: CATSREPKTGVYNEQFF.

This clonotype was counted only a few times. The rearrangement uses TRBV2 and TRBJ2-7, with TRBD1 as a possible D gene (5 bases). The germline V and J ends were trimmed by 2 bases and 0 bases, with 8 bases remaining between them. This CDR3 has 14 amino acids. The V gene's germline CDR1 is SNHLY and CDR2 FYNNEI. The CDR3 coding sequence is TGTGCCAGCAGTGAACAGGGCAGCTCCTACGAGCAGTACTTC. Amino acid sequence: CASSEQGSSYEQYF. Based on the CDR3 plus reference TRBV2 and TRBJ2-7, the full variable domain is EPEVTQTPSHQVTQMGQEVILRCVPISNHLYFYWYRQILGQKVEFLVSFYNNEISEKSEIFDDQFSVERPDGSNFTLKIRSTKLEDSAMYFCASSEQGSSYEQYFGPGTRLTVT.